This TCR beta chain was identified in a study of response to subunit inactivated influenza vaccine. Study conclusions and caveats: Authors suggested that a seasonal influenza vaccination recruits few new T cells each time.

At least ten counts were recorded for this clonotype. Its specificity is unknown. TCRdb recomputed calls from the RT-PCR reads with MiXCR, one row per CDR3 protein. Of roughly 650,000 distinct CDR3 sequences in the sample, 14% were seen once. The CDR3 is 15 residues long. Trimming removed 3 bases at V and 3 bases at J, with 11 bases between. The chain combines TRBV12-3 or TRBV12-4 with TRBJ1-4; a possible D gene is TRBD1 (5 bases). This sequence was found in a man aged 45-60 years who received an inactivated influenza vaccine. The sequencing used PBMCs from blood, collected 14 days before vaccination. The CDR3 DNA reads as TGTGCCAGCAGTTTCAGGGTCCGAGCTAATGAAAAACTGTTTTTT. Protein sequence: CASSFRVRANEKLFF.